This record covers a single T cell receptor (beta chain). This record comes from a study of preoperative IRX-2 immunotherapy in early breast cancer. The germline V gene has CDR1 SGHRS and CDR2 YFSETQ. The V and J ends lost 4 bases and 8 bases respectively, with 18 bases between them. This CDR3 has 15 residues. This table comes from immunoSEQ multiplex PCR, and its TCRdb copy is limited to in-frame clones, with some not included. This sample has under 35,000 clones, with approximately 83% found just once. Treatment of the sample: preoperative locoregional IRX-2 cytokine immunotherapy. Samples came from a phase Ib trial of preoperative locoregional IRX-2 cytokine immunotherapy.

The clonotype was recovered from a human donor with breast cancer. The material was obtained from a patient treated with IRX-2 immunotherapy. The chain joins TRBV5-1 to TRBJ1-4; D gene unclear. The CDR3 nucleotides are TGCGCCAGCAGCCCTTTGGTAGCAGGCGGCGAAAAACTGTTTTTT. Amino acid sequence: CASSPLVAGGEKLFF.